This T cell receptor beta chain is from a study of blood T cells in healthy people across ages. General observations from the study: Total diversity from one million sequenced T cells was likely underestimated. Strong correlation linked observed beta diversity and percent naive T cells.

On this clonotype itself: Its specificity is not known.

The use of a sample-barcoded 5' primer and a J-beta primer mix characterized a second PCR of about 6 to 12 cycles. Using its own MiXCR run on the 5' RACE reads, TCRdb lists one record per CDR3 protein. The data show more than 1.4 million distinct CDR3 sequences, about 43% seen once. The source of this sequence is a woman aged 18-30 years in good health. Sequences were obtained from blood.

CDR3: CATSEAAEAFF. The CDR3 DNA reads TGTGCCACCAGCGAAGCTGCTGAAGCTTTCTTT. V is TRBV15 and J is TRBJ1-1, with D unresolved. CDR3 length: 11 amino acids. The germline V gene encodes CDR1 LNHNV and CDR2 YYDKDF (reference sequence). Trimming stripped 5 bases from V and 6 bases from J, with 7 bases between.